This TCR beta chain was captured by sequencing in a study of spatial heterogeneity in lung cancer. Study at large: Fewer alpha-chain than beta-chain sequences were consistently detected. Each unique TCR and UMI combination was seen more than ten times on average in raw reads.

The CDR3 runs to 15 residues. The germline CDR1 and CDR2 sequences are MDHEN and SYDVKM. Trimming cost V 2 bases and J 4 bases, with 14 bases left between them. This clonotype was observed at least ten times. Its antigen is still unknown. Overall study results and limits: Whereas they appeared in blood less at follow-up, ubiquitous expanded tumor TCRs appeared there more at resection.

TCRdb redid the calling of the 5' RACE reads with MiXCR, one entry per CDR3 protein. The data contain tens of thousands of distinct CDR3 sequences, 6.5% to 9.5% of them seen just once; the ten biggest clones take up approximately 30%. Time point here: sample taken at primary tumor resection. Whole RNA was taken from tumor, nontumor lung or frozen PBMC; it was then sequenced unsorted. The donor group consisted of around 77 patients who had untreated, early-stage non-small cell lung cancer. The sample here was PBMCs, taken at surgery. This TCR was sampled from a male donor with early-stage non-small cell lung cancer. The genes are TRBV28 and TRBJ2-5, with D possibly matching TRBD2 (5 bases). The CDR3 reads CASSLPGVRGETQYF. In nucleotides, the CDR3 is TGTGCCAGCAGTTTACCCGGGGTTCGGGGAGAGACCCAGTACTTC.